A single sample is the source of the 14 T cell receptor beta chains below, sequenced in a study of blood T cell repertoires in COVID-19. Assay: immunoSEQ multiplex PCR; the TCRdb copy retains only in-frame clones and omits some. The data show 360,000 or so clones, around nine tenths seen once. The source material was PBMCs or T cells enriched from blood (not recorded which). Source of these receptors: a woman aged 25 to 39 who had recovered from COVID-19.

Here the CDR3 reads CAWTRRGRVDSPLHF. The CDR3 region has the DNA TGTGCCTGGACCCGAAGGGGGCGCGTCGATTCACCCCTCCACTTT. The V call is TRBV30, the J call TRBJ1-6; 7 bases line up with TRBD1. The V gene's germline CDR1 is GTSNPN and CDR2 SVGIG (reference sequence). With V trimmed by 4 bases and J by 8 bases, 11 bases remained unmatched. This CDR3 has 15 amino acids.

This clone occurred once. J is TRBJ1-1 and V is TRBV7-9; D is undetermined. Germline V CDR1 and CDR2: SEHNR, FQNEAQ (reference sequence). The V and J ends lost 0 bases and 5 bases respectively, with 10 bases between them. CDR3 length: 14 residues. The CDR3 protein is CASSLAPGRTEAFF. The CDR3 nucleotides read TGTGCCAGCAGCTTAGCGCCAGGAAGGACTGAAGCTTTCTTT.

The chain couples TRBV7-2 to TRBJ2-6; D uncertain. Germline-derived CDR1 and CDR2 are SGHTA and FQGNSA. The V and J ends lost 5 bases and 0 bases respectively, with 8 bases between them. The CDR3 extends over 15 amino acids. The DNA of the CDR3 is TGTGCCAGCAGCCCTCCTAGCTCTGGGGCCAACGTCCTGACTTTC. Residues: CASSPPSSGANVLTF.

This chain joins TRBV11-2 and TRBJ2-5, with TRBD2 matching over 10 bases. The V and J ends lost 5 bases and 2 bases, in that order; junction bases with no gene match: 11. In germline, CDR1 is SGHAT, CDR2 FQNNGV. The CDR3 extends over 17 amino acids. CDR3 bases: TGTGCCAGCAGCCCCGTAGCGGGGGGTCTTACTCAAGAGACCCAGTACTTC. Its translation is CASSPVAGGLTQETQYF.

This chain connects TRBV29-1 to TRBJ2-7; 10 bases align to TRBD2. Trimming cost V 4 bases and J 7 bases; bases outside gene matches: 19. CDR3 length: 17 residues. CDR1 is SQVTM, CDR2 ANQGSEA, per germline. The CDR3 loop is CSVARGTSELTLREQYF. The CDR3 DNA follows: TGCAGCGTTGCGAGAGGGACTAGCGAATTAACCCTACGTGAGCAGTACTTC.

In the case of this clone: The junction does not match germline at one end; this may be a read error. The V call is TRBV20-1, the J call TRBJ2-7; D is undetermined. There are 11 residues in the CDR3. In germline, CDR1 is DFQATT, CDR2 SNEGSKA (reference sequence). The CDR3 nucleotides read TGCAGTGCTTCAAACCAGGAAGTACTTCGGTTC. This translates into CSASNQEVLRF.

The chain is built from TRBV6-2 or TRBV6-3 and TRBJ2-2, with D possibly matching TRBD2 (6 bases). The V end lost 5 bases, the J end lost 4 bases, and 14 bases lay between the germline ends. Per the germline V gene, CDR1 is MNHEY and CDR2 is SVGEGT. The CDR3 covers 15 residues. The DNA of the CDR3 is TGTGCCAGCAGTATCACTCTAGCGTCCACCGGGGAGCTGTTTTTT. Protein sequence: CASSITLASTGELFF.

The V gene is TRBV14, the J gene TRBJ2-1, with D perhaps TRBD1 (6 bases). V was clipped by 1 base and J by 2 bases, with 12 bases between them. The CDR3 length is 16 residues. The V gene's germline CDR1 is SGHDN and CDR2 FVKESK. CDR3 region: CASSQVTAGAYNEQFF. CDR3 in DNA: TGTGCCAGCAGCCAAGTTACGGCAGGGGCCTACAATGAGCAGTTCTTC.

This chain joins TRBV5-4 and TRBJ2-4; possibly TRBD1 for D (5 bases). This CDR3 has 14 amino acids. V lost 0 bases and J 3 bases, leaving 7 bases between the germline ends. Germline CDR1 reads SGHNT; CDR2 reads YYREEE (reference sequence). The CDR3 spells CASSLEGVKNIQYF. The DNA of the CDR3 is TGTGCCAGCAGCTTGGAAGGGGTCAAAAACATTCAGTACTTC.

V gene TRBV27 combines with J gene TRBJ1-6; 8 bases agree with TRBD1. Per germline, CDR1 MNHEY and CDR2 SMNVEV (reference sequence). This CDR3 is 14 amino acids long. Trimming took 5 bases from V and 10 from J; bases not matched to a gene: 7. The CDR3 nucleotides read TGTGCCAGCAGTCTCGGACAGGGCGGGTCACCCCTCCACTTT. This sequence encodes CASSLGQGGSPLHF.

The chain uses TRBV4-1 and TRBJ2-7; 9 nucleotides align to TRBD2. The junction had 12 bases not matched to a gene; V was cut back by 1 base and J by 2 bases. CDR1 and CDR2 (germline): MGHRA, YSYEKL. CDR3 length equals 18 residues. The CDR3 spells CASSQGSASGAFTYEQYF. DNA of the CDR3: TGCGCCAGCAGCCAAGGGTCGGCTAGCGGGGCCTTTACCTACGAGCAGTACTTC.

The chain carries TRBV11-3 and TRBJ2-2; 10 bases fit TRBD1. The V gene's germline CDR1 is SGHNT and CDR2 YENEEA. The CDR3 extends over 18 amino acids. V was clipped by 0 bases and J by 7 bases; unmatched bases: 11. The CDR3 DNA reads as TGTGCCAGCAGCTTAGAGTCCCGGACAGGGGGTCCTAGCGGGGAGCTGTTTTTT. It is translated as CASSLESRTGGPSGELFF.

The chain uses TRBV10-3 and TRBJ1-1, with 10 positions matching TRBD1. Germline V CDR1 and CDR2: ENHRY, SYGVKD. The CDR3 runs 15 residues. Germline trimming cut 2 bases from V and 4 bases from J; bases unmatched to any gene: 4. CDR3 nucleotides: TGTGCCATCAGTGAGGACAGGGGGCTAGGCACTGAAGCTTTCTTT. Translating gives CAISEDRGLGTEAFF.

The gene calls are TRBV28 and TRBJ1-3; D gene uncertain. CDR3 length equals 12 residues. The germline V and J ends were trimmed by 6 bases and 0 bases, with 3 bases remaining between them. Germline V lookup: CDR1 MDHEN, CDR2 SYDVKM. This chain's CDR3 is CASSGSGNTIYF. For the CDR3, the DNA is TGTGCCAGCAGCGGCTCTGGAAACACCATATATTTT.